These 24 T cell receptor beta chains were sequenced from one sample in a study of blood T cell repertoires in COVID-19. The assay was immunoSEQ multiplex PCR, and TCRdb's table has in-frame clones only and misses some. The table lists 250,000 to 400,000 clones, approximately 89% of them singletons. Sequencing was performed on peripheral blood. All receptors derive from a woman aged 25 to 39 with COVID-19, enrolled during active disease.

This chain uses TRBV9 with TRBJ1-4; the D gene is possibly TRBD1 (5 bases). Germline CDR1 is SGDLS and CDR2 is YYNGEE. The V and J ends lost 4 bases and 0 bases respectively, with 10 bases between them. This CDR3 has 15 residues. CDR3 sequence: CASSPRAATNEKLFF. DNA for the CDR3: TGTGCCAGCAGCCCCAGGGCCGCAACTAATGAAAAACTGTTTTTT.

CDR3 in DNA: TGTGCCAGCAGCTGGCGGACAGGGTACACTGAAGCTTTCTTT. The encoded protein is CASSWRTGYTEAFF. This chain uses TRBV11-3 with TRBJ1-1; 8 bases line up with TRBD1. J gave up 3 bases and V 4 bases, and 4 bases lay outside the gene matches. Germline V gene sequence: CDR1 SGHNT, CDR2 YENEEA. This CDR3 comprises 14 residues.

The CDR3 sequence is CASSLYSGVETQYF. The CDR3 nucleotides read TGCGCCAGCAGCTTATATAGCGGGGTGGAGACCCAGTACTTC. V is TRBV5-1 and J is TRBJ2-5, with 8 bases that match TRBD2. This CDR3 has 14 residues. Unmatched junction bases numbered 5, after V lost 2 bases and J lost 5 bases. Germline lookup yields CDR1 SGHRS and CDR2 YFSETQ.

This clone was observed a few times. The chain couples TRBV28 to TRBJ1-1; D remains unclear. V lost 6 bases and J lost 11, with 16 bases in between. The CDR3 has 12 amino acids. In germline, CDR1 is MDHEN, CDR2 SYDVKM. DNA of the CDR3: TGTGCCAGCAGCTCCTCAGTCGTGATGGCTTTCTTT. This codes for CASSSSVVMAFF.

This chain uses TRBV6-5 with TRBJ1-4; unclear D gene. Germline loops: CDR1 MNHEY, CDR2 SVGAGI. Trimming removed 2 bases at V and 5 bases at J, with 9 bases between. This CDR3 is 14 amino acids long. The CDR3 DNA is TGTGCCAGCAGTTACAGGTCGGAGAATGAAAAACTGTTTTTT. Translation gives CASSYRSENEKLFF.

The CDR3 nucleotides read TGTGCCAGCAGCCCCGGGGGGTCGGTGGGCGAGCAGTACTTC. This gives the protein CASSPGGSVGEQYF. The rearrangement uses TRBV6-5 and TRBJ2-7; TRBD2 matches at 7 bases. Germline V gene sequence: CDR1 MNHEY, CDR2 SVGAGI. The CDR3 loop spans 14 amino acids. The J segment lost 6 bases and the V segment lost 6 bases, leaving 11 bases of the junction unmatched.

This clone was seen only once. The chain joins TRBV6-6 to TRBJ1-3; perhaps TRBD1 as D (6 bases). CDR3 length: 15 amino acids. With 8 bases removed from V and 0 bases from J, the gap between germline ends came to 14 bases. The germline gives CDR1 MNHNY, CDR2 SVGAGI (reference sequence). CDR3 region: CASAGGDISGNTIYF. Written as DNA, the CDR3 is TGTGCCAGCGCTGGGGGGGACATCTCTGGAAACACCATATATTTT.

This rearrangement joins TRBV2 to TRBJ2-1; 8 bases are shared with TRBD2. Per the germline V gene, CDR1 is SNHLY and CDR2 is FYNNEI. Unmatched junction bases numbered 14, after V lost 3 bases and J lost 10 bases. The CDR3 consists of 16 residues. CDR3 sequence reads: CASSDGGVSVLREQFF. The DNA for the CDR3 is TGTGCCAGCAGTGACGGGGGGGTATCGGTTTTGAGGGAGCAGTTCTTC.

This sequence joins TRBV28 and TRBJ1-2; D remains unclear. This CDR3 region has 11 residues. V shed 3 bases and J shed 8 bases, with 7 bases lying between them. In germline, CDR1 is MDHEN, CDR2 SYDVKM. DNA for the CDR3: TGTGCCAGCAGTTTGAACTTGGGCTACACCTTC. This gives the protein CASSLNLGYTF.

The chain carries TRBV7-2 and TRBJ2-4, with D perhaps matching TRBD1 (5 bases). The ends were cut back, 5 bases at V and 2 bases at J, with 22 bases in the middle. Germline V gives CDR1 SGHTA, CDR2 FQGNSA. This CDR3 has 18 amino acids. CDR3 sequence (DNA): TGTGCCAGCAGCACTTTGGGCTGGAAGACAGAACCCAAAAACATTCAGTACTTC. Protein product: CASSTLGWKTEPKNIQYF.

V and J are TRBV18 and TRBJ1-2, with D maybe TRBD1 (5 bases). CDR1 and CDR2 from the germline V gene are KGHSH and LQKENI. The CDR3 extends over 14 amino acids. The V end was cut by 3 bases, the J end by 8 bases, with 16 bases between. Written as DNA, the CDR3 is TGTGCCAGCTCACCGTCCGGGGGGGAAGACGGCTACACCTTC. This gives the protein CASSPSGGEDGYTF.

This sequence joins TRBV4-2 and TRBJ2-5, with TRBD2 matching over 8 bases. V lost 11 bases, J lost 4 bases, and 9 bases stayed unmatched. The CDR3 has 13 amino acids. Germline V gene sequence: CDR1 LGHNA, CDR2 YNFKEQ. CDR3: CAAARAGGETQYF. Here the CDR3 DNA reads TGTGCCGCAGCGCGCGCGGGGGGAGAGACCCAGTACTTC.

The V call is TRBV18, the J call TRBJ2-4; perhaps TRBD1 as D (5 bases). Germline V CDR1 and CDR2: KGHSH, LQKENI. Trimming left V 5 bases short and J 15 bases short, with 26 bases between. There are 15 residues in the CDR3. The CDR3 DNA reads TGTGCCAGCTCATCTATTTCTACAAGGACGGACAAGGGGTACTTC. This gives the protein CASSSISTRTDKGYF.

This chain joins TRBV24-1 and TRBJ2-1; perhaps TRBD1 as D (5 bases). The V end lost 3 bases, the J end lost 5 bases, and 16 bases lay between the germline ends. CDR3 length: 16 amino acids. Germline V gene lookup returns CDR1 KGHDR and CDR2 SFDVKD. The CDR3 loop is CATSDPRGTNHNEQFF. The CDR3 DNA reads as TGTGCCACCAGTGATCCAAGGGGTACAAATCACAATGAGCAGTTCTTC.

This chain links TRBV6-5 with TRBJ1-3; the match to TRBD1 covers 7 bases. Germline-derived CDR1 and CDR2 are MNHEY and SVGAGI. Trimming at V came to 5 bases and at J to 0 bases, leaving 4 bases not matched to a gene. The CDR3 is 15 amino acids. CDR3 protein: CASSRDSSSGNTIYF. DNA of the CDR3: TGTGCCAGCAGTAGGGACAGCTCCTCTGGAAACACCATATATTTT.

This clone has a handful of counts. The chain couples TRBV24-1 to TRBJ2-1; a weak D match, TRBD2 (7 bases). From germline, CDR1 is KGHDR and CDR2 SFDVKD. The V end lost 7 bases, the J end lost 4 bases, and 16 bases lay between the germline ends. CDR3 length: 15 amino acids. The CDR3 DNA is TGTGCCACCAGCCCCTTAGGGGGGGCATACAATGAGCAGTTCTTC. This gives the protein CATSPLGGAYNEQFF.

The chain links TRBV2 to TRBJ1-2; D possibly corresponds to TRBD1 (5 bases). V lost 5 bases, J lost 3 bases, and 13 bases lay in between. The CDR3 runs to 14 residues. Germline-derived CDR1 and CDR2 are SNHLY and FYNNEI. CDR3 sequence reads: CASSPREGYYGYTF. The CDR3 DNA reads TGTGCCAGCAGTCCCAGGGAGGGGTACTATGGCTACACCTTC.

The DNA for the CDR3 is TGTGCCAGCAGCCTAGGACAGAACAGTTGGTATGGCTACACCTTC. It codes for CASSLGQNSWYGYTF. The rearrangement uses TRBV5-6 and TRBJ1-2; D possibly corresponds to TRBD1 (6 bases). Germline V lookup: CDR1 SGHDT, CDR2 YYEEEE. The CDR3 contains 15 residues. The V and J ends lost 4 bases and 5 bases respectively, with 18 bases between them.

There are many counts of this clone. V and J are TRBV3-1 (or the pseudogene TRBV3-2) and TRBJ2-7; 9 bases map to TRBD2. With 0 bases clipped from V and 7 bases from J, the junction kept 7 bases outside the gene matches. Germline assignment: CDR1 LGHDT and CDR2 YNNKEL (reference sequence). The CDR3 contains 15 residues. The CDR3 reads CASSQDLGLAREQYF. CDR3 bases: TGTGCCAGCAGCCAAGATTTGGGACTAGCTCGGGAGCAGTACTTC.

V usage is TRBV11-3 and J usage is TRBJ2-1; D is possibly TRBD2 (6 bases). The CDR3 has 14 residues. V lost 3 bases, J lost 3 bases, and 9 bases lay in between. Germline loops: CDR1 SGHNT, CDR2 YENEEA. The CDR3 nucleotides are TGTGCCAGCAGCTTGCTCGGGAGCTACAATGAGCAGTTCTTC. Residues: CASSLLGSYNEQFF. Filled out from reference TRBV11-3 and TRBJ2-1, the complete variable domain reads EAGVVQSPRYKIIEKKQPVAFWCNPISGHNTLYWYLQNLGQGPELLIRYENEEAVDDSQLPKDRFSAERLKGVDSTLKIQPAELGDSAVYLCASSLLGSYNEQFFGPGTRLTVL.

V and J are TRBV2 and TRBJ1-1; 10 bases map to TRBD1. Germline trimming cut 5 bases from V and 5 bases from J; bases unmatched to any gene: 5. There are 14 residues in the CDR3. Germline assignment: CDR1 SNHLY and CDR2 FYNNEI. Here the CDR3 DNA reads TGTGCCAGCAGTAGGGGACAGGGGAGGACTGAAGCTTTCTTT. Translated, it gives CASSRGQGRTEAFF.

V gene TRBV7-2 combines with J gene TRBJ1-2; a possible D gene is TRBD1 (5 bases). The V gene's germline CDR1 is SGHTA and CDR2 FQGNSA. The ends were cut back, 5 bases at V and 0 bases at J, with 16 bases in the middle. CDR3 length equals 16 residues. CDR3 in amino acids: CASSPTRGVSNYGYTF. The DNA for the CDR3 is TGTGCCAGCAGCCCAACCCGGGGGGTATCTAACTATGGCTACACCTTC.

The V call is TRBV6-5, the J call TRBJ1-2; a possible D gene is TRBD1 (5 bases). Germline loops: CDR1 MNHEY, CDR2 SVGAGI. The CDR3 is 13 residues long. V lost 0 bases and J lost 6, with 8 bases in between. The DNA for the CDR3 is TGTGCCAGCAGTTACTCGATAGGGGATGGCTACACCTTC. Protein: CASSYSIGDGYTF.

This chain uses TRBV6-5 with TRBJ2-1, with D unresolved. The CDR3 extends over 12 amino acids. V lost 6 bases and J 8 bases, leaving 11 bases between the germline ends. CDR1 MNHEY and CDR2 SVGAGI come from the germline V gene. Written as DNA, the CDR3 is TGTGCCAGCAGGAGCATTCTACATGAGCAGTTCTTC. It translates to CASRSILHEQFF.